The 6 T cell receptor beta chains below come from one sample, sequenced in a study of metastatic and nonmetastatic thyroid tumors (dated by TCRdb to the early 2020s). None of the patients had been given any treatment before thyroid surgery. Library generation was performed with PCR. Instrument used: Illumina HiSeq 4000. Using fastp at Q25 and MiXCR, TCRdb reprocessed the public reads and kept productive beta chains. This sample holds some 15,000 clones; about 32% were observed only once. The ten largest clonotypes hold around 13% of the sample. Sequenced sample: tumor tissue. These receptors originate from a male donor with papillary thyroid cancer or a benign thyroid nodule (not recorded which). Some clones in this sample may be carry-over from other donors' samples.

The chain links TRBV20-1 to TRBJ2-7; 7 nucleotides agree with TRBD1. V trimming: 5 bases; J trimming: 3 bases; junction bases outside the gene matches: 10. The germline V gene has CDR1 DFQATT and CDR2 SNEGSKA (reference sequence). This CDR3 has 14 amino acids. The CDR3 region is CSAGKGTDLYEQYF. CDR3 DNA: TGCAGTGCTGGGAAAGGGACAGACCTCTACGAGCAGTACTTC.

This clone has only a few counts. The CDR3 region has the DNA TGTGCCAGCACCGCTAAAAGCGGGGACAATGAGCAGTTCTTC. As protein: CASTAKSGDNEQFF. This chain uses TRBV12-3 or TRBV12-4 with TRBJ2-1, with TRBD2 identical over 7 bases. V lost 7 bases and J lost 5; bases outside the gene matches: 8. CDR3 size: 14 residues.

This clone has a single count. V is TRBV20-1 and J is TRBJ2-1; 14 nucleotides match TRBD2. The CDR3 spans 15 residues. CDR1 DFQATT and CDR2 SNEGSKA come from the germline V gene (reference sequence). V lost 6 bases, J lost 6 bases, and 7 bases stayed unmatched. CDR3 residues: CSADRGTSGGNEQFF. The CDR3 DNA is TGCAGTGCGGACCGAGGGACTAGCGGGGGCAATGAGCAGTTCTTC.

By share, this clone ranks as medium-sized (0.01 to 0.1%). Here the CDR3 reads CSAGDLPTDTQYF. DNA of the CDR3: TGCAGTGCCGGAGACTTACCCACAGATACGCAGTATTTT. This chain uses TRBV20-1 with TRBJ2-3; D unclear. CDR3 length: 13 residues. From germline, CDR1 is DFQATT and CDR2 SNEGSKA (reference sequence). The V gene lost 6 bases and the J gene lost 2 bases, with 12 bases spanning the gap.

This clone was counted many times. Other DNA sequences in the sample encode the same CDR3. The genes are TRBV5-1 and TRBJ2-5; no reliable D call. The germline V gene encodes CDR1 SGHRS and CDR2 YFSETQ. The CDR3 runs 12 residues. Trimming left V 4 bases short and J 3 bases short, with 7 bases between. CDR3 in DNA: TGCGCCAGCAGCGGAAGGGAAGAGACCCAGTACTTC. This codes for CASSGREETQYF.

The chain couples TRBV20-1 to TRBJ2-1, with 15 nucleotides matching TRBD2. The J segment lost 7 bases and the V segment lost 7 bases, leaving 2 bases of the junction unmatched. This CDR3 contains 13 residues. The germline gives CDR1 DFQATT, CDR2 SNEGSKA (reference sequence). The CDR3: CSGGTSGGNEQFF. In DNA form, the CDR3 reads TGCAGTGGAGGGACTAGCGGGGGGAATGAGCAGTTCTTC.